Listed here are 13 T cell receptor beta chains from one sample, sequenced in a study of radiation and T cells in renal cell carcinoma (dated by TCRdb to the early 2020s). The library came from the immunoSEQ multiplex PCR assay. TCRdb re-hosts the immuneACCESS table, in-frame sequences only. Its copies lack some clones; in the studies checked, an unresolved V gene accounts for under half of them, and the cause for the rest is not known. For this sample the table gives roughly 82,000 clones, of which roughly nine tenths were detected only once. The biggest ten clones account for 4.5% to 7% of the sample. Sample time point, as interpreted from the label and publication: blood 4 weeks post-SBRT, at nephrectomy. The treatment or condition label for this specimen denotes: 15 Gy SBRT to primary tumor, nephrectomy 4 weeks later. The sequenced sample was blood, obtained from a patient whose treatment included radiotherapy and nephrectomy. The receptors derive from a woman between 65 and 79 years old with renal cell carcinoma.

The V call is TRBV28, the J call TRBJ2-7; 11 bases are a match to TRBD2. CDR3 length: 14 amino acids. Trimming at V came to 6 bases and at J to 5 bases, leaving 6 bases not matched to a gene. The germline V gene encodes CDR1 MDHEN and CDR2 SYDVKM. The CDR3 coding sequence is TGTGCCAGCAGCGTAGCGGGGGGGCGCAACGAGCAGTACTTC. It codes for CASSVAGGRNEQYF.

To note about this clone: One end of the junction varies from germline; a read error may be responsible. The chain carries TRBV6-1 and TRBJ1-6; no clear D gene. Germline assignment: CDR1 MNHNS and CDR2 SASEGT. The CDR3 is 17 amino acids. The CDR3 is CAGSEEPSSSYNSPLHF. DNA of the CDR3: TGTGCCGGCAGTGAAGAGCCCTCGAGCTCCTATAATTCACCCCTCCACTTT.

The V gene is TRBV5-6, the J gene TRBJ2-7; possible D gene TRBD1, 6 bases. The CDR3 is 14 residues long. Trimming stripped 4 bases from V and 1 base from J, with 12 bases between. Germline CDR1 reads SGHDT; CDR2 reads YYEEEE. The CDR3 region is CASSIAGVSYEQYF. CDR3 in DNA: TGTGCCAGCAGCATCGCAGGGGTGTCCTACGAGCAGTACTTC.

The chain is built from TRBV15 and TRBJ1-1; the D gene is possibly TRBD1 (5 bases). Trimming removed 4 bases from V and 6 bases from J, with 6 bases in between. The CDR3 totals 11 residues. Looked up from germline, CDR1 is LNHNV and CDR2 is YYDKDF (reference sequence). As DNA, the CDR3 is TGTGCCACCAGCAAGGGGTCTGAAGCTTTCTTT. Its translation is CATSKGSEAFF.

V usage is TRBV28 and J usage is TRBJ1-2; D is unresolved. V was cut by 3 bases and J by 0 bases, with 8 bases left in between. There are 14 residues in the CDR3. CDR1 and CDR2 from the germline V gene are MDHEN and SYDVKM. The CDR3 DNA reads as TGTGCCAGCAGTTTGGGAATTACTAACTATGGCTACACCTTC. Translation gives CASSLGITNYGYTF.

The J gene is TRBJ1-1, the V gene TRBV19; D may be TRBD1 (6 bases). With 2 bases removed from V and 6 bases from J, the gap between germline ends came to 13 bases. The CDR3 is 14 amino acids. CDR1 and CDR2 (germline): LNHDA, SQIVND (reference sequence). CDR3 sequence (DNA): TGTGCCAGTAGTATATTTGGGGGCAGGTCTGAAGCTTTCTTT. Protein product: CASSIFGGRSEAFF.

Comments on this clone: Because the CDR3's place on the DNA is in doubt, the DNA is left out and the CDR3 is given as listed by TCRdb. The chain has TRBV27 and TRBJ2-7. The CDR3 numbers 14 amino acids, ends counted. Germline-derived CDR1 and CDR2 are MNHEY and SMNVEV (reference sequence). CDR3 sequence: CASSKLSLAYEQYF.

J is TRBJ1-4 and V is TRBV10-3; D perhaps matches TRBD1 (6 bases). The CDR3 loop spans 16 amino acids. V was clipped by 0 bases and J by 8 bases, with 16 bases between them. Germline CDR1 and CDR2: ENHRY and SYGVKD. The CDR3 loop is CAISESGAAIGEKLFF. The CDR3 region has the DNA TGTGCCATCAGTGAGTCGGGGGCCGCTATAGGGGAAAAACTGTTTTTT.

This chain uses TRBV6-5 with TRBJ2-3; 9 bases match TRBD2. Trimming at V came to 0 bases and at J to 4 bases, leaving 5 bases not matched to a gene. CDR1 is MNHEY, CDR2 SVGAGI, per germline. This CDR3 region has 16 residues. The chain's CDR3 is CASSYSAGGPSDTQYF. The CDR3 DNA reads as TGTGCCAGCAGTTACTCAGCGGGGGGACCTTCAGATACGCAGTATTTT.

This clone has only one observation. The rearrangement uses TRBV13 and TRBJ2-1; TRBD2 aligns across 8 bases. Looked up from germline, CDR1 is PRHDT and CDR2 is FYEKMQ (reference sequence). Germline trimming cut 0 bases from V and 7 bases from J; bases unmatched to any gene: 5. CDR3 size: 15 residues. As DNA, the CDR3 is TGTGCCAGCAGCTTAGGACGGGGGGGTCGGAATGAGCAGTTCTTC. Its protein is CASSLGRGGRNEQFF. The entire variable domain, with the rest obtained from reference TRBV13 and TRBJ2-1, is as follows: AAGVIQSPRHLIKEKRETATLKCYPIPRHDTVYWYQQGPGQDPQFLISFYEKMQSDKGSIPDRFSAQQFSDYHSELNMSSLELGDSALYFCASSLGRGGRNEQFFGPGTRLTVL.

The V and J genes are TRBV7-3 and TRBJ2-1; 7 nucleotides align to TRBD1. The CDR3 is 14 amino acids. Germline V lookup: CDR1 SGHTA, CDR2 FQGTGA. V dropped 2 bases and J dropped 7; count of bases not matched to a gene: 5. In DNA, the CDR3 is TGTGCCAGCAGCTTAGTGACAGGGTGGAATGAGCAGTTCTTC. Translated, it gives CASSLVTGWNEQFF.

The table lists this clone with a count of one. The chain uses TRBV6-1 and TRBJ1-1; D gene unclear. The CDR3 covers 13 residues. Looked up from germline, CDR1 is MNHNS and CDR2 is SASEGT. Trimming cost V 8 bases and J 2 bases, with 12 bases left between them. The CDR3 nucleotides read TGTGCCAGCGGCACAGCCCTTAACACTGAAGCTTTCTTT. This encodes CASGTALNTEAFF.

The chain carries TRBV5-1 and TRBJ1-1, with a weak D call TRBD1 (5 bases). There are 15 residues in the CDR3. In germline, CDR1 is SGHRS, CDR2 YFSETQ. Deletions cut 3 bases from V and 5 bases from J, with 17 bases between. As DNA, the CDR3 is TGCGCCAGCAGCTACGCAGGTCCAGGACAAACTGAAGCTTTCTTT. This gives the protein CASSYAGPGQTEAFF.